A single sample gave rise to the 11 T cell receptor beta chains below, sequenced in a study of T cell responses to AZD1222 COVID-19 vaccine. Method: immunoSEQ multiplex PCR; TCRdb's copy keeps in-frame clones and lacks some. Among 100,000 to 150,000 clones listed, just over 85% were seen once. The sequenced sample was peripheral blood, obtained on day 0 of AZD1222 vaccination. Source of these receptors: an adult in good health.

The chain uses TRBV19 and TRBJ1-5, with 10 bases aligning to TRBD1. Germline V gene sequence: CDR1 LNHDA, CDR2 SQIVND (reference sequence). The CDR3 is 16 amino acids. V lost 5 bases and J lost 4; bases outside the gene matches: 8. The CDR3 here is CASSETGQGGNQPQHF. For the CDR3, the DNA is TGTGCCAGTAGTGAGACAGGACAGGGGGGGAATCAGCCCCAGCATTTT.

The rearrangement joins TRBV24-1 to TRBJ2-3; D call uncertain. The V and J ends lost 4 bases and 4 bases respectively, with 20 bases between them. The CDR3 is 17 residues long. Per germline, CDR1 KGHDR and CDR2 SFDVKD. The DNA of the CDR3 is TGTGCCACCAGTGAAATTGGCGGCAGCCAGGTGTCAGATACGCAGTATTTT. Encoded protein: CATSEIGGSQVSDTQYF.

The genes are TRBV6-5 and TRBJ2-1; TRBD2 matches at 10 bases. Germline CDR1 and CDR2: MNHEY and SVGAGI. V shed 3 bases and J 7 bases; nucleotides not matched to a gene: 3. The CDR3 has 14 amino acids. The CDR3 region has the DNA TGTGCCAGCAGTTATTCAGCGGGAGGGAATGAGCAGTTCTTC. Translation: CASSYSAGGNEQFF.

This clone was observed once. This sequence joins TRBV5-1 and TRBJ2-4, with no clear D. This CDR3 has 19 residues. Germline CDR1 SGHRS, CDR2 YFSETQ. V was pared by 3 bases and J by 0 bases, with 22 bases between. The chain's CDR3 is CASSSVAAGYQLAKNIQYF. Written as DNA, the CDR3 is TGCGCCAGCAGCTCGGTAGCAGCAGGCTACCAGCTAGCCAAAAACATTCAGTACTTC.

This rearrangement joins TRBV5-1 to TRBJ2-3, with 12 bases aligning to TRBD2. CDR1 and CDR2 (germline): SGHRS, YFSETQ. The CDR3 loop spans 16 amino acids. Trimming at V came to 3 bases and at J to 4 bases, leaving 6 bases not matched to a gene. The CDR3 here is CASSSMTSGSADTQYF. The CDR3 region has the DNA TGCGCCAGCAGCTCAATGACTAGCGGGAGTGCAGATACGCAGTATTTT.

The chain combines TRBV7-9 with TRBJ1-6; 8 bases map to TRBD1. With V trimmed by 5 bases and J by 6 bases, 3 bases remained unmatched. This CDR3 has 14 residues. The germline gives CDR1 SEHNR, CDR2 FQNEAQ (reference sequence). The CDR3 region is CASSIDRGNSPLHF. The CDR3 DNA sequence: TGTGCCAGCAGCATAGACAGGGGTAATTCACCCCTCCACTTT.

This clone was detected once. V gene TRBV9 combines with J gene TRBJ1-2, with unresolved D. The CDR3 totals 14 residues. Germline V gene sequence: CDR1 SGDLS, CDR2 YYNGEE. The V and J ends lost 0 bases and 8 bases respectively, with 14 bases between them. The DNA of the CDR3 is TGTGCCAGCAGCGTAGAAATAGGCCAAGGGGGCTACACCTTC. Translated: CASSVEIGQGGYTF.

The chain links TRBV27 to TRBJ1-6; TRBD1 agrees at 10 bases. The CDR3 sequence is 15 residues long. Germline V lookup: CDR1 MNHEY, CDR2 SMNVEV (reference sequence). Trimming at V came to 0 bases and at J to 11 bases, leaving 4 bases not matched to a gene. CDR3: CASSLSGQGITPLHF. CDR3 DNA sequence: TGTGCCAGCAGTTTATCGGGACAGGGGATTACACCCCTCCACTTT.

The V and J genes are TRBV5-1 and TRBJ1-4, with 8 nucleotides matching TRBD1. The CDR3 runs 16 residues. J lost 8 bases, V lost 4 bases, and 13 bases had no gene match. CDR1 is SGHRS, CDR2 YFSETQ, per germline. CDR3 loop: CASSLRQGTSNEKLFF. CDR3 DNA: TGCGCCAGCAGCCTCAGACAGGGGACGAGCAACGAAAAACTGTTTTTT. The variable domain in full, with the rest retrieved from reference TRBV5-1 and TRBJ1-4, is KAGVTQTPRYLIKTRGQQVTLSCSPISGHRSVSWYQQTPGQGLQFLFEYFSETQRNKGNFPGRFSGRQFSNSRSEMNVSTLELGDSALYLCASSLRQGTSNEKLFFGSGTQLSVL.

The gene calls are TRBV7-2 and TRBJ2-2, with TRBD2 identical over 7 bases. The V gene end was trimmed by 5 bases and the J gene end by 2 bases; junction bases not matched to a gene: 5. The CDR3 sequence is 15 residues long. Germline V gives CDR1 SGHTA, CDR2 FQGNSA. CDR3 DNA sequence: TGTGCCAGCAGCCAAAGCGGGACCAACACCGGGGAGCTGTTTTTT. As protein: CASSQSGTNTGELFF.

The chain combines TRBV6-5 with TRBJ1-4, with 7 nucleotides matching TRBD1. The CDR3 is 14 amino acids. After removal of 6 bases from V and 5 bases from J, the junction contained 6 bases not matched to a gene. The germline CDR1 and CDR2 sequences are MNHEY and SVGAGI. The CDR3 sequence: CASRLDRVNEKLFF. The CDR3 nucleotides are TGTGCCAGCAGACTAGACAGGGTGAATGAAAAACTGTTTTTT.